The source of this T cell receptor beta chain is a study of blood T cell repertoires in COVID-19. Study as a whole: Researchers got acute and convalescent COVID-19 samples from the United States, Italy and Spain.

CDR1 SGDLS and CDR2 YYNGEE come from the germline V gene. V trimming: 4 bases; J trimming: 2 bases; junction bases outside the gene matches: 5. This CDR3 region has 17 residues. As processed by the authors: Using reference gene primer amplification, nucleated cell counts were estimated. The protocol was immunoSEQ multiplex PCR, while the TCRdb copy is restricted to in-frame clones and leaves out a portion. V and J calls and clone size come straight from that table; D and trimming were deduced from the DNA. The table shows 140,000 or so clones, with around 82% occurring only once. The V gene is TRBV9, the J gene TRBJ2-3, with 15 bases matching TRBD2. Sequenced: peripheral blood. The source is a woman aged 50 to 60 with acute or convalescent COVID-19. CDR3 DNA sequence: TGTGCCAGCAGCCCGGGACTAGCGGGGGGTATCACAGATACGCAGTATTTT. Amino acid sequence: CASSPGLAGGITDTQYF. Variable domain in full (rest from reference TRBV9 and TRBJ2-3): DSGVTQTPKHLITATGQRVTLRCSPRSGDLSVYWYQQSLDQGLQFLIQYYNGEERAKGNILERFSAQQFPDLHSELNLSSLELGDSALYFCASSPGLAGGITDTQYFGPGTRLTVL.